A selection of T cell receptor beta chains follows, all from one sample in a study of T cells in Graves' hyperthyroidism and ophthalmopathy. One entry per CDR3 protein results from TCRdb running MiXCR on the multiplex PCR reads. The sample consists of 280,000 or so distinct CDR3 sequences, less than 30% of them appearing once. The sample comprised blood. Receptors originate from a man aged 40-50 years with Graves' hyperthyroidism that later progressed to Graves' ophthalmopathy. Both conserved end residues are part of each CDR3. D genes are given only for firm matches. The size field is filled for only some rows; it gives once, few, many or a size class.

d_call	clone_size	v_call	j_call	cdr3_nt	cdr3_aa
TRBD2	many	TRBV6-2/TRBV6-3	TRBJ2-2	TGTGCCAGCGGATCCCGCAGGACTAGCGGGACCGGGGAGCTGTTTTTT	CASGSRRTSGTGELFF
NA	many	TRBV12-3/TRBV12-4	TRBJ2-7	TGTGCCAGCAGTTTTAGGGGGGGCTCGTACGAGCAGTACTTC	CASSFRGGSYEQYF
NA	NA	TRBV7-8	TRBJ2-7	TGTGCCAGCAGCTTAGGGGGTAATCCCGGGGATGTGCCGCAGTACTTC	CASSLGGNPGDVPQYF
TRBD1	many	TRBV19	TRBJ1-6	TGTGCCAGTAGTAACCGACAGGGGGCCTATAATTCACCCCTCCACTTT	CASSNRQGAYNSPLHF
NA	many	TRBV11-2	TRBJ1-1	TGTGCCAGCAGCTTACGTAGTGGGGGAAACACTGAAGCTTTCTTT	CASSLRSGGNTEAFF
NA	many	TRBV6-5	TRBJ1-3	TGTGCCAGCAGTCGGTCAGTGGCTGGAAACACCATATATTTT	CASSRSVAGNTIYF
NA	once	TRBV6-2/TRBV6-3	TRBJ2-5	TGTGCCAGCAGTTACTCGATGTCAAGGGGACAAGAGACCCAGTACTTC	CASSYSMSRGQETQYF
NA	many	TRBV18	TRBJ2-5	TGTGCCAGCTCACCACAGGGCCCTAAAGAGACCCAGTACTTC	CASSPQGPKETQYF
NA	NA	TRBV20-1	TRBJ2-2	TGCAGTGCTAGAGTTGACAGCAACACCGGGGAGCTGTTTTTT	CSARVDSNTGELFF
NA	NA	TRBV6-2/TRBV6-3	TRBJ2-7	TGTGCCAGCAGCTCATTCCCCCCCACCTACGAGCAGTACTTC	CASSSFPPTYEQYF
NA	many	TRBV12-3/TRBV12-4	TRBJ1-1	TGTGCCAGTTTTGACACAACGAACACTGAAGCTTTCTTT	CASFDTTNTEAFF
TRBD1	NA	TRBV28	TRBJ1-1	TGTGCCATCAGACCCTCTACAGGGGGAGACACTGAAGCTTTCTTT	CAIRPSTGGDTEAFF
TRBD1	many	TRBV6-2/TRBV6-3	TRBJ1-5	TGTGCCAGCAGTCACCGGGACAGGGGGGATAATAGCAATCAGCCCCAGCATTTT	CASSHRDRGDNSNQPQHF
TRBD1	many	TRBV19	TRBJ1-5	TGTGCCAGTAGTATTGGGACAGCCGTGAATAGCAATCAGCCCCAGCATTTT	CASSIGTAVNSNQPQHF
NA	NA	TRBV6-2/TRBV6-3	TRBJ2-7	TGTGCCAGCAGTTACTCGAAGTTCGGAGGGTATGGCGAGCAGTACTTC	CASSYSKFGGYGEQYF
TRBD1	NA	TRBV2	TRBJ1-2	TGTGCCAACATAACCCAGGGGGCCTATGGCTACACCTTC	CANITQGAYGYTF
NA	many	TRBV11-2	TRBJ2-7	TGTGCCAGCAGCCGAATCGAGGCCTACGAGCAGTACTTC	CASSRIEAYEQYF
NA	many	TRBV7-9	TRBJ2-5	TGTGCCAGCAGCCGCACGGCCGGGACTTCCCAAGAGACCCAGTACTTC	CASSRTAGTSQETQYF
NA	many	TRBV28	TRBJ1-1	TGTGCCAGCAGTTTAGGCCATATTGGCAGTTTATCTGAAGCTTTCTTT	CASSLGHIGSLSEAFF
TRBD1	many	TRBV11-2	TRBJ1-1	TGTGCCAGCAGCTGGGACAGGGGGACGGGTGAAGCTTTCTTT	CASSWDRGTGEAFF
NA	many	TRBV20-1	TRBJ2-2	TGCAGTGCGGTCCGCGGGGACCCAAACACCGGGGAGCTGTTTTTT	CSAVRGDPNTGELFF
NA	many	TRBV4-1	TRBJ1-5	TGCGCCAGCAGCCAAGGGGAAGGCGGCAATCAGCCCCAGCATTTT	CASSQGEGGNQPQHF
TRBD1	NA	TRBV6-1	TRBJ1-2	TGTGCCAGCCGCGGACAGGCGGCGGGCTATGGCTACACCTTC	CASRGQAAGYGYTF
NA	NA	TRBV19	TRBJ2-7	TGTGCCAGTACCCCAGGGGGGGCTAAGTACGAGCAGTACTTC	CASTPGGAKYEQYF
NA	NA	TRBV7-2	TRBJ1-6	TGTGCCAGCAGCTTAGGGGGCAGTAATAATTCACCCCTCCACTTT	CASSLGGSNNSPLHF
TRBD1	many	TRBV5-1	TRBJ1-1	TGCGCCAGCAGCGAAGGGACAGGGATGAACACTGAAGCTTTCTTT	CASSEGTGMNTEAFF
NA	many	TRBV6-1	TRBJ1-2	TGTGCCAGCAGTGAAGCGACGACCCAAGCAATCAACTATGGCTACACCTTC	CASSEATTQAINYGYTF
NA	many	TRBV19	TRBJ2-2	TGTGCCAGTAGTTTAAGGGGCTCGAACACCGGGGAGCTGTTTTTT	CASSLRGSNTGELFF
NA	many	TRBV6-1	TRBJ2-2	TGTGCCAGCAGTGAAGTTGGAGAGACCGGGGAGCTGTTTTTT	CASSEVGETGELFF
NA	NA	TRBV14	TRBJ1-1	TGTGCCAGCAGCCAAGCCGGACTGACGAACACTGAAGCTTTCTTT	CASSQAGLTNTEAFF
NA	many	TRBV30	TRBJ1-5	TGTGCCTCGCGACAGGCGAATAGCAATCAGCCCCAGCATTTT	CASRQANSNQPQHF
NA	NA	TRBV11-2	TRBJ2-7	TGTGCCAGCACCCCGCTAGTGTACGAGCAGTACTTC	CASTPLVYEQYF
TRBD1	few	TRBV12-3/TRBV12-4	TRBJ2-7	TGTGCCAGCAGTCGAGGGGGCCAATACTACGAGCAGTACTTC	CASSRGGQYYEQYF
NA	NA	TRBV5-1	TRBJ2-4	TGCGCCAGCAGCTTGGGAGACACCATAGCCAAAAACATTCAGTACTTC	CASSLGDTIAKNIQYF
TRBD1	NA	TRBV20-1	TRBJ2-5	TGCAGTGCTAGGAAGGCAGGGGGCGGATACGAGACCCAGTACTTC	CSARKAGGGYETQYF
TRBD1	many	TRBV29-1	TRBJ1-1	TGCAGCGTTGATTCCGGACAGGGTCCTATAAACACTGAAGCTTTCTTT	CSVDSGQGPINTEAFF
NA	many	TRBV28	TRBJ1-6	TGTGCCAGCAGTTTGCTTTTTCGGGACTTACCCTCCTATAATTCACCCCTCCACTTT	CASSLLFRDLPSYNSPLHF
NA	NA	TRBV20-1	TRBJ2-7	TGCAGTGCCACCGGGGCGGGTTCCTACGAGCAGTACTTC	CSATGAGSYEQYF
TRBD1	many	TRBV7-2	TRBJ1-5	TGTGCCAGCAGCTTAGTAACAGGGGCTGGGCAGCCCCAGCATTTT	CASSLVTGAGQPQHF
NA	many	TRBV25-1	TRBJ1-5	TGTGCCAGCAGTCGACTCGGGACACCGGTGTATCAGCCCCAGCATTTT	CASSRLGTPVYQPQHF
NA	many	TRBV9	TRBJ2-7	TGTGCCAGCAGCGTAGAACTAGCCGGCGAGCAGTACTTC	CASSVELAGEQYF
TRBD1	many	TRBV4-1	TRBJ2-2	TGCGCCAGCAGCCAAACCGGACAGGGGGCCGGGGAGCTGTTTTTT	CASSQTGQGAGELFF
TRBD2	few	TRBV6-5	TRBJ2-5	TGTGCCAGCAGTTACTCGACTAGCGGGTGGTGGGAGACCCAGTACTTC	CASSYSTSGWWETQYF
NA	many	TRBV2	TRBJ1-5	TGTGCCAGCAGTGACACAGGGTCTATAGGTCAGCCCCAGCATTTT	CASSDTGSIGQPQHF
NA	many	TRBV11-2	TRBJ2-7	TGTGCCAGCAGCTTAGAAGGGGGGATATCCTACGAGCAGTACTTC	CASSLEGGISYEQYF
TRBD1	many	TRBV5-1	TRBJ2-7	TGCGCCAGCAGCTCTTCGACAGGGGGCTTGTATTGGCGCGAGCAGTACTTC	CASSSSTGGLYWREQYF
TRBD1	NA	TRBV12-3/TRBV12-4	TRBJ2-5	TGTGCCAGCAGCTTAGGCCTCAGGGGGTTCGGGGAGACCCAGTACTTC	CASSLGLRGFGETQYF
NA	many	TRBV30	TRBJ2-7	TGTGCCTGGACCGAGGATTATTCCTACGAGCAGTACTTC	CAWTEDYSYEQYF
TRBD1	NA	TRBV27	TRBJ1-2	TGTGCCAGCAGTCCCGTCTCGCAGGGGGCAGGGTATGGCTACACCTTC	CASSPVSQGAGYGYTF
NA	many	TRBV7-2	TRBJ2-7	TGTGCCAGCAGCAGTATAGGGACTTTCGACGAGCAGTACTTC	CASSSIGTFDEQYF
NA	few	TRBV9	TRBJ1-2	TGTGCCAGCAGCGCCGGGCCCCAAGGGGGCTACACCTTC	CASSAGPQGGYTF
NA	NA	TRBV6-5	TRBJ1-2	TGTGCCAGCAGTTATTCCTTGGACAGTCCCCATGGCTACACCTTC	CASSYSLDSPHGYTF
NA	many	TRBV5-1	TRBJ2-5	TGCGCCAGCAGCCCACCGGACAGCTACAGGGAGACCCAGTACTTC	CASSPPDSYRETQYF
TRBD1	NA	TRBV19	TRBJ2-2	TGTGCCAGTAGTATAGATCGGACAGGGGGCACCGGGGAGCTGTTTTTT	CASSIDRTGGTGELFF
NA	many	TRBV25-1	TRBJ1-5	TGTGCCAGCAGTGAGGGACACAACGAGGGGATTGCAGGTCAGCCCCAGCATTTT	CASSEGHNEGIAGQPQHF
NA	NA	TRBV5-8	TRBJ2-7	TGTGCCAGCAGCTTGGAGGTTTCCCTGGGGGAGCAGTACTTC	CASSLEVSLGEQYF
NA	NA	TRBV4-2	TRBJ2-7	TGTGCCAGCAGCCAAGAACTGGCTACGGGAGCGGTAGGGGAGCAGTACTTC	CASSQELATGAVGEQYF
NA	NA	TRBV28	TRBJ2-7	TGTGCCAGCAGTCGGAGCAGAGGCGAGCAGTACTTC	CASSRSRGEQYF
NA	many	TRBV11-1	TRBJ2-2	TGTGCCAGCACCTACCGGCAGGGAATAGCCGGGGAGCTGTTTTTT	CASTYRQGIAGELFF